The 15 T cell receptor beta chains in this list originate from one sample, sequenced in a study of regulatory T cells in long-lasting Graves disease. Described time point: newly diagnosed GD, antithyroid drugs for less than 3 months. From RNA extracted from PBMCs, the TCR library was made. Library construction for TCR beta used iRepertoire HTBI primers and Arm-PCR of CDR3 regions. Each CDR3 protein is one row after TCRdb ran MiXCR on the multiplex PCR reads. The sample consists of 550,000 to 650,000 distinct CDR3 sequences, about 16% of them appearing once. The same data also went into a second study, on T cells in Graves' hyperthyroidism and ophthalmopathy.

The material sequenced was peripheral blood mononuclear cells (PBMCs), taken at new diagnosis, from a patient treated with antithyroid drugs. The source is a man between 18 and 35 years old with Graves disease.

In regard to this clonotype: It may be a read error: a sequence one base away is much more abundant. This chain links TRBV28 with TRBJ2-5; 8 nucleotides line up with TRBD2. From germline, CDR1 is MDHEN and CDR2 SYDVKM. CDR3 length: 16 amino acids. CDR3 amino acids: CASSPISGSSQEAQYF. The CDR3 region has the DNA TGTGCCAGCAGTCCAATAAGCGGGAGTTCCCAAGAGGCCCAGTACTTC.

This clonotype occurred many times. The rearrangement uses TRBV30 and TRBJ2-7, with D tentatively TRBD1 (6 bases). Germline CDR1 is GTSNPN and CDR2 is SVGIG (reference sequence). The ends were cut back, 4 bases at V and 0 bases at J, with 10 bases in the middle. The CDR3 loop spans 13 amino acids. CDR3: CAWNPGDSYEQYF. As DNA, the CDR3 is TGTGCCTGGAACCCAGGGGACTCCTACGAGCAGTACTTC.

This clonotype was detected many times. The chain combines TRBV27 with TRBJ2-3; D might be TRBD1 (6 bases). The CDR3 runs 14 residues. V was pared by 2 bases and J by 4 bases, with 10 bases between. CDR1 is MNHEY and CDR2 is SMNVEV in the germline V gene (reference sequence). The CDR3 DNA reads TGTGCCAGCAGTTTAGGTCAGGGGCCAGATACGCAGTATTTT. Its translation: CASSLGQGPDTQYF.

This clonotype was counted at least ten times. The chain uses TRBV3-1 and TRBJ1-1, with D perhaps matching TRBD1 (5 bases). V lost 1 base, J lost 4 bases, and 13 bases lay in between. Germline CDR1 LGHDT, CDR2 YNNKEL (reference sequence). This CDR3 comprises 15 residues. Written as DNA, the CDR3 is TGTGCCAGCAGCCAAGGGGCAGGGTTGACCACTGAAGCTTTCTTT. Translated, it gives CASSQGAGLTTEAFF.

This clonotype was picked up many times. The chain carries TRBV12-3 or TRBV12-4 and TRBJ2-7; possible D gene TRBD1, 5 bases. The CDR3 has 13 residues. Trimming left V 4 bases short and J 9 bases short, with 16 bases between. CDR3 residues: CASSYPTDLVQYF. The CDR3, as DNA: TGTGCCAGCAGTTATCCGACAGATTTGGTGCAGTACTTC.

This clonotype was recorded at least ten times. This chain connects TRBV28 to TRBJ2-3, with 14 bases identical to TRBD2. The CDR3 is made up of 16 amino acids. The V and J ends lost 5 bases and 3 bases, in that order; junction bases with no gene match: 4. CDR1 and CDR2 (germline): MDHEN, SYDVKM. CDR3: CASSRLAGGLTDTQYF. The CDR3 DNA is TGTGCCAGCAGTCGACTAGCGGGAGGGTTGACAGATACGCAGTATTTT.

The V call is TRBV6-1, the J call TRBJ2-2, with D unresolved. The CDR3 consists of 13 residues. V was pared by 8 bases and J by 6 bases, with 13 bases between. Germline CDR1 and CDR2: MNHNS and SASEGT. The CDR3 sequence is CASYLNLAGELFF. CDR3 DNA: TGTGCCAGCTATCTCAACCTCGCCGGGGAGCTGTTTTTT.

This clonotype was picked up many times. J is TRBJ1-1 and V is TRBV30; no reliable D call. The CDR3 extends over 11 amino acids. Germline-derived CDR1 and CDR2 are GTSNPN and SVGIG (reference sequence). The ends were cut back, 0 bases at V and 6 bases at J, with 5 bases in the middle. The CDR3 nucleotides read TGTGCCTGGAGTGTCTTTGCTGAAGCTTTCTTT. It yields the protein CAWSVFAEAFF.

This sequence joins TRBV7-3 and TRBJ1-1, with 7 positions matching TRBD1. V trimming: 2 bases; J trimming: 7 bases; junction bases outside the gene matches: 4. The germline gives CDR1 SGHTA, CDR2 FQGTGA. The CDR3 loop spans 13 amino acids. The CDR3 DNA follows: TGTGCCAGCAGCTTAGACAGGGAAGGTGAAGCTTTCTTT. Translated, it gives CASSLDREGEAFF.

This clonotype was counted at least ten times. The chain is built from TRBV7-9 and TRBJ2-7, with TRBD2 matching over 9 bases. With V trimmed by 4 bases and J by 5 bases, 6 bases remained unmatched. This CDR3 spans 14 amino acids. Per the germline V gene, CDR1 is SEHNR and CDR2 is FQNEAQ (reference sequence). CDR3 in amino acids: CASSYGTSRDEQYF. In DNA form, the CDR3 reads TGTGCCAGCAGCTATGGGACTAGCCGGGACGAGCAGTACTTC.

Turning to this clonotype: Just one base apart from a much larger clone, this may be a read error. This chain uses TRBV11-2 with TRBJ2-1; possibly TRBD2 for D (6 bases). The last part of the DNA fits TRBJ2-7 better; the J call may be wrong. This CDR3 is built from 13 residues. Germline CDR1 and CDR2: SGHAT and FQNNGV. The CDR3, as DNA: TGTGCCAGCAGCGTAGACTGGGGAGGCGAGCAGTACTTC. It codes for CASSVDWGGEQYF.

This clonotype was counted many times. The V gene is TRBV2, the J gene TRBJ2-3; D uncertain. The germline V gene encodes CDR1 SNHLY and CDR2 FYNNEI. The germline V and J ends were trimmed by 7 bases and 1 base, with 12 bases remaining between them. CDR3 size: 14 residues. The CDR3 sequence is CASTRLSRTDTQYF. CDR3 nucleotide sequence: TGTGCCAGCACCAGACTGAGTCGCACAGATACGCAGTATTTT.

This chain's CDR3 is CASTPNGLAQETQYF. CDR3 bases: TGCGCCAGCACTCCGAACGGTCTAGCGCAAGAGACCCAGTACTTC. The chain recombines TRBV4-1 with TRBJ2-5; a weak D match, TRBD2 (6 bases). Germline V gives CDR1 MGHRA, CDR2 YSYEKL. V lost 7 bases and J 2 bases, leaving 17 bases between the germline ends. This CDR3 region has 15 residues.

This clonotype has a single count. In nucleotides, the CDR3 is TGTGCCAGCACCGGGACTAGCGTTACCGAGCAGTACTTC. Translated: CASTGTSVTEQYF. The J gene is TRBJ2-7, the V gene TRBV6-1, with TRBD2 identical over 10 bases. The V segment lost 7 bases and the J segment 6 bases; nucleotides outside the gene matches: 6. The CDR3 length is 13 residues. The V gene's germline CDR1 is MNHNS and CDR2 SASEGT.

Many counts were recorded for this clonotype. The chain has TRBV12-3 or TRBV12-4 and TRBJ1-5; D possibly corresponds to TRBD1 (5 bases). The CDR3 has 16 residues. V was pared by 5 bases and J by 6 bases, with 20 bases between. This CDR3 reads CASSPSGQGRGQPQHF. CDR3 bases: TGTGCCAGCAGTCCGAGCGGGCAGGGTAGGGGTCAGCCCCAGCATTTT.